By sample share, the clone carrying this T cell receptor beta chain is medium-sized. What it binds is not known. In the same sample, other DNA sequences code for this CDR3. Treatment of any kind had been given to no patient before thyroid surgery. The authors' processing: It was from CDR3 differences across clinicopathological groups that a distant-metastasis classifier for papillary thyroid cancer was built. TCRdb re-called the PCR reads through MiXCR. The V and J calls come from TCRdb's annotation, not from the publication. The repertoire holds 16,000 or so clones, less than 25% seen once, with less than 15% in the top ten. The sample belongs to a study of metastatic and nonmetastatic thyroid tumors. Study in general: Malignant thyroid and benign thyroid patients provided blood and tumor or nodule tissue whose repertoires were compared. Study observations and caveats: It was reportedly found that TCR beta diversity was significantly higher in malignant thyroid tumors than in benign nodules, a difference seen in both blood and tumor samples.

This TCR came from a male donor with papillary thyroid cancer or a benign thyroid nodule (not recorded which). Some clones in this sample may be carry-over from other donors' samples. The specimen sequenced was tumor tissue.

The CDR3 sequence is CAWSVKWSLHF. The DNA for the CDR3 is TGTGCCTGGAGTGTAAAGTGGTCCCTCCACTTT. The V call is TRBV30, the J call TRBJ1-6; D unclear. V lost 0 bases, J lost 14 bases, and 8 bases lay in between. CDR3 size: 11 residues. Germline V lookup: CDR1 GTSNPN, CDR2 SVGIG (reference sequence). Supplemented by reference TRBV30 and TRBJ1-6, the full variable domain reads SQTIHQWPATLVQPVGSPLSLECTVEGTSNPNLYWYRQAAGRGLQLLFYSVGIGQISSEVPQNLSASRPQDRQFILSSKKLLLSDSGFYLCAWSVKWSLHFGNGTRLTVT.